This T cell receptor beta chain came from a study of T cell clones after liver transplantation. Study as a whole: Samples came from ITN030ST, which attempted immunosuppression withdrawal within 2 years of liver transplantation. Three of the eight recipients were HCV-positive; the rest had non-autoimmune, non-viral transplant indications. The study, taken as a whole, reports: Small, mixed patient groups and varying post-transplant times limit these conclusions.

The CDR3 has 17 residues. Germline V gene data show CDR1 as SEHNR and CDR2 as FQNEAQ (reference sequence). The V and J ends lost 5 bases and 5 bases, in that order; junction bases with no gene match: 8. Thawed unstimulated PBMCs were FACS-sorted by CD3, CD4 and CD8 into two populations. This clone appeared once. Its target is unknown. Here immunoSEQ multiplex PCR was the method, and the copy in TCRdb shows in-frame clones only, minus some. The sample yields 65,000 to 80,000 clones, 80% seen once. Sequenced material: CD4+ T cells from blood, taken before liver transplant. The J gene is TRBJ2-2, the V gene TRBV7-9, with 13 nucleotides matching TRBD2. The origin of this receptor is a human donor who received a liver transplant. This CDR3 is CASSPGLAGAKTGELFF. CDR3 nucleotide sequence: TGTGCCAGCAGCCCTGGACTAGCGGGAGCTAAAACCGGGGAGCTGTTTTTT.